Below are 11 T cell receptor beta chains sequenced from a single sample in a study of cytomegalovirus exposure and HLA in healthy donors. The study ran its PCR with 60 Vbeta and 13 Jbeta primers. Only in-frame clones appear in the TCRdb table, and some are missing; sequencing was by immunoSEQ multiplex PCR. The top ten hold around 3.5% of the sample, which has approximately 97,000 clones, around 72% seen once. The sample consisted of PBMCs. The receptors shown here come from a man aged 40-50 years in good health and CMV-seronegative.

This chain joins TRBV7-8 and TRBJ1-3; D remains unclear. This CDR3 is 16 amino acids long. Trimming stripped 3 bases from V and 0 bases from J, with 12 bases between. Per germline, CDR1 SGHVS and CDR2 FQNEAQ. In nucleotides, the CDR3 is TGTGCCAGCAGCTTCTCAGGCGTAAGCTCTGGAAACACCATATATTTT. Residues: CASSFSGVSSGNTIYF.

The chain joins TRBV5-1 to TRBJ1-2; no firm D call. Trimming left V 0 bases short and J 5 bases short, with 14 bases between. The germline CDR1 and CDR2 sequences are SGHRS and YFSETQ. The CDR3 totals 15 residues. This CDR3 reads CASSLEFWSSYGYTF. CDR3 nucleotides: TGCGCCAGCAGCTTGGAATTCTGGTCGAGTTATGGCTACACCTTC.

V gene TRBV25-1 combines with J gene TRBJ1-6; unclear D gene. The CDR3 totals 14 residues. V dropped 7 bases and J dropped 0 bases, with 7 bases sitting between them. Germline V gene lookup returns CDR1 MGHDK and CDR2 SYGVNS. In DNA, the CDR3 is TGTGCCAGCACCCCGAGCTCCTATAATTCACCCCTCCACTTT. The encoded protein is CASTPSSYNSPLHF.

Only a few counts were recorded for this clone. The J gene is TRBJ2-7, the V gene TRBV2; 10 bases are shared with TRBD1. CDR1 and CDR2 from the germline V gene are SNHLY and FYNNEI. This CDR3 region has 15 residues. V was pared by 9 bases and J by 3 bases, with 11 bases of the junction left unmatched. CDR3 bases: TGTGCCAGATCCAGTAAGACAGGGGGCGGCTACGAGCAGTACTTC. This sequence encodes CARSSKTGGGYEQYF.

The V gene is TRBV5-8, the J gene TRBJ2-7; 9 nucleotides align to TRBD2. V gave up 1 base and J gave up 4 bases; unmatched junction bases: 6. CDR3 length equals 15 residues. Looked up from germline, CDR1 is SGHTS and CDR2 is YDEGEE. In DNA, the CDR3 is TGTGCCAGCAGCTTGTCCGCTAGCGGGATTTACGAGCAGTACTTC. Amino acid sequence: CASSLSASGIYEQYF.

The rearrangement joins TRBV7-9 to TRBJ1-1; perhaps TRBD1 as D (6 bases). V lost 5 bases and J lost 7, with 23 bases in between. This CDR3 contains 16 residues. Germline V gene sequence: CDR1 SEHNR, CDR2 FQNEAQ (reference sequence). The CDR3 region has the DNA TGTGCCAGCAGCCAGCCTGGAAGGGCAGGGGAGGGTGAAGCTTTCTTT. It codes for CASSQPGRAGEGEAFF. Looking up the rest from reference TRBV7-9 and TRBJ1-1 gives the full variable domain: DTGVSQNPRHKITKRGQNVTFRCDPISEHNRLYWYRQTLGQGPEFLTYFQNEAQLEKSRLLSDRFSAERPKGSFSTLEIQRTEQGDSAMYLCASSQPGRAGEGEAFFGQGTRLTVV.

This clone was observed a single time. This chain connects TRBV4-1 to TRBJ2-5, with unresolved D. Trimming took 2 bases from V and 4 from J, leaving 11 bases between them. The germline V gene has CDR1 MGHRA and CDR2 YSYEKL. This CDR3 region has 14 residues. The CDR3, as DNA: TGCGCCAGCAGCCAACCGGGTCTCGGAGAGACCCAGTACTTC. It specifies CASSQPGLGETQYF.

J is TRBJ2-7 and V is TRBV6-5; D uncertain. CDR3 length: 13 residues. Deletions cut 0 bases from V and 6 bases from J, with 9 bases between. Looked up from germline, CDR1 is MNHEY and CDR2 is SVGAGI. The CDR3 coding sequence is TGTGCCAGCAGTTACTCTTGGCAACGCGAGCAGTACTTC. It yields the protein CASSYSWQREQYF.

The gene calls are TRBV25-1 and TRBJ2-2, with D possibly matching TRBD1 (6 bases). The germline CDR1 and CDR2 sequences are MGHDK and SYGVNS. CDR3 size: 16 residues. V lost 6 bases and J 3 bases, leaving 17 bases between the germline ends. The CDR3 DNA reads TGTGCCAGCAGAGAACAGGGATCGGTTCACACCGGGGAGCTGTTTTTT. Translating it yields CASREQGSVHTGELFF. Full variable domain (remainder filled in from reference TRBV25-1 and TRBJ2-2): EADIYQTPRYLVIGTGKKITLECSQTMGHDKMYWYQQDPGMELHLIHYSYGVNSTEKGDLSSESTVSRIRTEHFPLTLESARPSHTSQYLCASREQGSVHTGELFFGEGSRLTVL.

The V call is TRBV5-5, the J call TRBJ2-7, with TRBD1 identical over 7 bases. CDR1 and CDR2 (germline): SGHKS, YYEKEE (reference sequence). V was pared by 3 bases and J by 4 bases, with 19 bases of the junction left unmatched. The CDR3 covers 18 residues. The CDR3 DNA reads TGTGCCAGCAGCTCGACCCGACAGGGCCTCACCGGACCATACGAGCAGTACTTC. This sequence encodes CASSSTRQGLTGPYEQYF.

This sequence joins TRBV13 and TRBJ2-5; D gene unclear. CDR1 is PRHDT, CDR2 FYEKMQ, per germline (reference sequence). The CDR3 spans 14 residues. Trimming pared 3 bases from V and 2 bases from J, leaving 10 bases between. The CDR3 bases are TGTGCCAGCAGCTTCGTAGCAAAACAAGAGACCCAGTACTTC. It codes for CASSFVAKQETQYF.